This T cell receptor beta chain appears in the sequencing data of a study of T cell responses to AZD1222 COVID-19 vaccine. As for the study in general: Pooling was applied to second doses at about 4 or about 12 weeks.

The method was immunoSEQ multiplex PCR; TCRdb's version includes in-frame clones alone and lacks a portion of them. Of 95,000 to 110,000 clones listed, 93% are singletons. Germline V gene data show CDR1 as GTSNPN and CDR2 as SVGIG (reference sequence). Trimming left V 2 bases short and J 3 bases short, with 11 bases between. This CDR3 contains 13 residues. This chain connects TRBV30 to TRBJ2-7; D is possibly TRBD1 (5 bases). The material sequenced was peripheral blood, taken on day 0 of AZD1222 vaccination. The source of this sequence is an adult in good health. The CDR3 nucleotides are TGTGCCTGGAGTCCCCAAGGACACTACGAGCAGTACTTC. This gives the protein CAWSPQGHYEQYF.